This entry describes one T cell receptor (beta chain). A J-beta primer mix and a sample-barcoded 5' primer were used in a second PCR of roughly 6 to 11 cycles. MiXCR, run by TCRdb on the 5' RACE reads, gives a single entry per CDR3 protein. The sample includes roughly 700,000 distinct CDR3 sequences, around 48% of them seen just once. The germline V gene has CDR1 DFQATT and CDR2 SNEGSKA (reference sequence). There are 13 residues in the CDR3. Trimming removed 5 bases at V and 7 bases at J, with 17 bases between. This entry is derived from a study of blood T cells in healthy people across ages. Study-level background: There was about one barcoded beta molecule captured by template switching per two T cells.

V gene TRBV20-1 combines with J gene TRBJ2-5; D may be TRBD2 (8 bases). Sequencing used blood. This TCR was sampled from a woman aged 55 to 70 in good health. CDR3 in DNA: TGCAGTGCTCCAGAGGGGGCGGGAGGGACCCAGTACTTC. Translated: CSAPEGAGGTQYF.